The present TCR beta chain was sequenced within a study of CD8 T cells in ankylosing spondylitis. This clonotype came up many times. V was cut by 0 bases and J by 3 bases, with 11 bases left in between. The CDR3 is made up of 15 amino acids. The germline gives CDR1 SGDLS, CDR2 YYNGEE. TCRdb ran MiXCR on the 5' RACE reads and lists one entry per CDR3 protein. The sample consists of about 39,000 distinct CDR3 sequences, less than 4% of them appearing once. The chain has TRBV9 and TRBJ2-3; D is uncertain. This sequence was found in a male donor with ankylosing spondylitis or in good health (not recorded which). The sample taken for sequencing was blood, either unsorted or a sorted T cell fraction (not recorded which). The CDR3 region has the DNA TGTGCCAGCAGCGTAGAGGATAGCAAGACAGATACGCAGTATTTT. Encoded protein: CASSVEDSKTDTQYF.